One and the same sample provided the 26 T cell receptor beta chains below, sequenced in a study of blood T cells in healthy people across ages. Sample-barcoded 5' priming and a J-beta primer mix drove a second PCR of roughly 6 to 12 cycles. Each CDR3 protein is one row after TCRdb ran MiXCR on the 5' RACE reads. The repertoire holds some 920,000 distinct CDR3 sequences, with roughly half as singletons. The source material was blood. All receptors come from a woman aged 60-70 years in good health.

J is TRBJ2-4 and V is TRBV9; 8 bases align to TRBD2. The tail of the sequence fits TRBJ2-7 better, so the J call may be wrong. Germline V CDR1 and CDR2: SGDLS, YYNGEE. The CDR3 totals 16 residues. As DNA, the CDR3 is TGTGCCAGTTGGACTAGCCAGTTACCATGGGGGTACGAGCAGTACTTC. It is translated as CASWTSQLPWGYEQYF.

CDR3 residues: CASSYYQGRAKNIQYF. CDR3 bases: TGTGCCAGCAGTTATTACCAAGGGAGAGCCAAAAACATTCAGTACTTC. This chain connects TRBV27 to TRBJ2-4, with a possible D match to TRBD2 (5 bases). The CDR3 is 16 residues long. From germline, CDR1 is MNHEY and CDR2 SMNVEV (reference sequence). The V and J ends lost 4 bases and 0 bases respectively, with 13 bases between them.

J is TRBJ2-6 and V is TRBV20-1; 8 bases match TRBD1. The CDR3 spans 15 residues. Germline V gives CDR1 DFQATT, CDR2 SNEGSKA (reference sequence). Germline trimming cut 5 bases from V and 0 bases from J; bases unmatched to any gene: 3. The CDR3: CSARGTGSGANVLTF. DNA for the CDR3: TGCAGTGCTCGAGGGACAGGCTCTGGGGCCAACGTCCTGACTTTC.

The rearrangement uses TRBV20-1 and TRBJ2-1, with a tentative D call TRBD1 (6 bases). The germline V and J ends were trimmed by 4 bases and 0 bases, with 13 bases remaining between them. The CDR3 extends over 15 amino acids. CDR1 DFQATT and CDR2 SNEGSKA come from the germline V gene (reference sequence). Written as DNA, the CDR3 is TGCAGTGCTAACCACAGGGCTAGCTCCTACAATGAGCAGTTCTTC. This codes for CSANHRASSYNEQFF.

This clonotype was counted only a few times. The chain is built from TRBV5-5 and TRBJ2-1; 9 nucleotides align to TRBD2. This CDR3 is built from 17 residues. Germline V gene lookup returns CDR1 SGHKS and CDR2 YYEKEE (reference sequence). The junction had 9 bases not matched to a gene; V was cut back by 3 bases and J by 2 bases. The CDR3 loop reads CASSSESTSGPYNEQFF. The CDR3 nucleotides read TGTGCCAGCAGCTCCGAATCAACTAGCGGGCCCTACAATGAGCAGTTCTTC.

The J gene is TRBJ2-1, the V gene TRBV10-3; possibly TRBD1 for D (5 bases). Germline loops: CDR1 ENHRY, CDR2 SYGVKD. V lost 4 bases and J lost 7, with 8 bases in between. This CDR3 is 12 amino acids long. CDR3 nucleotides: TGTGCCATCAGTGGGCAGGGAAATGAGCAGTTCTTC. Residues: CAISGQGNEQFF.

This clonotype was observed a few times. This may be a read error, as it is one base from a much larger clone. The chain employs TRBV7-3 and TRBJ2-1; no reliable D call. V lost 5 bases and J 1 base, leaving 12 bases between the germline ends. The CDR3 is 15 residues long. Germline V gene sequence: CDR1 SGHTA, CDR2 FQGTGA. The CDR3 bases are TGTGCCAGCAGCCGGACCCTACTTTCCTACAATGAGCAGTTCTTC. Translated, it gives CASSRTLLSYNEQFF.

Written as DNA, the CDR3 is TGTGCCAGCAGACCCCCAAAGGCGCTCAGAGAGACCCAGTACTTC. Encoded protein: CASRPPKALRETQYF. This chain links TRBV6-1 with TRBJ2-5; D not resolved. Trimming pared 6 bases from V and 4 bases from J, leaving 18 bases between. The V gene's germline CDR1 is MNHNS and CDR2 SASEGT. This CDR3 is built from 15 residues.

The chain links TRBV7-2 to TRBJ2-3, with 8 positions matching TRBD2. This CDR3 contains 15 residues. Trimming cost V 6 bases and J 3 bases; bases outside gene matches: 8. Per the germline V gene, CDR1 is SGHTA and CDR2 is FQGNSA. CDR3 sequence: CASREHGGGTDTQYF. In DNA form, the CDR3 reads TGTGCCAGCAGGGAACACGGGGGGGGGACAGATACGCAGTATTTT.

The chain has TRBV20-1 and TRBJ2-6, with TRBD1 identical over 8 bases. The CDR3 contains 16 residues. Germline V gene sequence: CDR1 DFQATT, CDR2 SNEGSKA (reference sequence). Unmatched junction bases numbered 7, after V lost 5 bases and J lost 1 base. For the CDR3, the DNA is TGCAGTGCTTACGCAGGGGGCGCTTCTGGGGCCAACGTCCTGACTTTC. Protein: CSAYAGGASGANVLTF.

The chain uses TRBV7-2 and TRBJ2-1, with 11 bases fitting TRBD2. CDR3 size: 18 residues. Trimming removed 2 bases from V and 1 base from J; junction bases left unmatched: 7. Germline CDR1 is SGHTA and CDR2 is FQGNSA. DNA of the CDR3: TGTGCCAGCAGCTTACACGCTAGCGGGAGGTCTTCCTACAATGAGCAGTTCTTC. It encodes CASSLHASGRSSYNEQFF.

The V gene is TRBV10-2, the J gene TRBJ2-5, with 9 nucleotides matching TRBD2. Germline-derived CDR1 and CDR2 are WSHSY and SAAADI. V lost 3 bases to trimming and J lost 11 bases; unmatched junction nucleotides: 10. There are 14 residues in the CDR3. CDR3 DNA: TGCGCCAGCAGTGAACCGGGACTAGCCAATGAGCAGTACTTC. Its translation is CASSEPGLANEQYF.

V is TRBV6-6 and J is TRBJ1-1, with D perhaps matching TRBD1 (5 bases). Trimming took off 0 bases at V and 4 bases at J, with 6 bases between the two ends. This CDR3 spans 13 amino acids. Germline lookup yields CDR1 MNHNY and CDR2 SVGAGI (reference sequence). The CDR3 loop is CASSYSGVTEAFF. The CDR3 coding sequence is TGTGCCAGCAGTTACTCGGGGGTCACTGAAGCTTTCTTT.

This clonotype was recorded a few times. The rearrangement uses TRBV7-9 and TRBJ1-6; no clear D gene. The V gene lost 6 bases and the J gene lost 9 bases, with 18 bases spanning the gap. Germline CDR1 is SEHNR and CDR2 is FQNEAQ (reference sequence). The CDR3 covers 15 residues. The CDR3 DNA reads TGTGCCAGCAGTCCCCCCGATGGTATTAGTTCACCCCTCCACTTT. This translates into CASSPPDGISSPLHF.

The chain uses TRBV5-1 and TRBJ2-3, with TRBD2 matching 9 bases. Germline V gene data show CDR1 as SGHRS and CDR2 as YFSETQ. The J segment lost 4 bases and the V segment lost 1 base, leaving 7 bases of the junction unmatched. The CDR3 sequence is 16 residues long. Written as DNA, the CDR3 is TGCGCCAGCAGCTTGCCGCCGGGACTAGCAGCAGATACGCAGTATTTT. Translation gives CASSLPPGLAADTQYF.

The chain couples TRBV5-5 to TRBJ2-3; D remains unclear. The V gene lost 0 bases and the J gene lost 0 bases, with 11 bases spanning the gap. CDR1 SGHKS and CDR2 YYEKEE come from the germline V gene (reference sequence). The CDR3 sequence is 16 residues long. CDR3 coding DNA: TGTGCCAGCAGCTTGGGGTGGGTTTCCAGCACAGATACGCAGTATTTT. It yields the protein CASSLGWVSSTDTQYF.

The chain employs TRBV3-1 and TRBJ2-5, with D perhaps matching TRBD1 (6 bases). CDR1 is LGHDT and CDR2 is YNNKEL in the germline V gene (reference sequence). Trimming took off 4 bases at V and 11 bases at J, with 23 bases between the two ends. This CDR3 comprises 15 residues. The CDR3 region has the DNA TGTGCCAGCAGCCGCCTGGGGGCTTCCTCCTATGAGCAGTACTTC. Protein: CASSRLGASSYEQYF.

About this clonotype: One junction end disagrees with the germline gene, perhaps due to a read error. The J gene is TRBJ1-2, the V gene TRBV7-2; unclear D gene. The germline CDR1 and CDR2 sequences are SGHTA and FQGNSA. The CDR3 runs to 16 residues. The CDR3 loop is CASGLSHMESAYGYTF. CDR3 nucleotides: TGTGCCAGCGGCTTGTCCCACATGGAGAGTGCCTATGGCTACACCTTC.

This clonotype was seen repeatedly, ten times or more. V and J are TRBV15 and TRBJ2-5; D is possibly TRBD2 (6 bases). This CDR3 is 14 amino acids long. Germline V CDR1 and CDR2: LNHNV, YYDKDF (reference sequence). V lost 3 bases, J lost 0 bases, and 8 bases lay in between. CDR3 residues: CATSSAGNQETQYF. CDR3 bases: TGTGCCACCAGCAGCGCGGGGAACCAAGAGACCCAGTACTTC.

The rearrangement joins TRBV6-1 to TRBJ1-4, with D perhaps matching TRBD1 (5 bases). V was cut by 1 base and J by 3 bases, with 15 bases left in between. In germline, CDR1 is MNHNS, CDR2 SASEGT. The CDR3 covers 17 residues. CDR3 sequence (DNA): TGTGCCAGCAGTGAAGAAGGGTGGGGACGGCCTAATGAAAAACTGTTTTTT. This sequence encodes CASSEEGWGRPNEKLFF.

The genes are TRBV29-1 and TRBJ2-1; 8 bases line up with TRBD1. The CDR3 runs 15 residues. CDR1 and CDR2 from the germline V gene are SQVTM and ANQGSEA. After removal of 2 bases from V and 5 bases from J, the junction contained 8 bases not matched to a gene. In DNA, the CDR3 is TGCAGCGTTGAACCCCTTCGGACAGGGAACAATGAGCAGTTCTTC. Protein sequence: CSVEPLRTGNNEQFF.

J is TRBJ2-7 and V is TRBV6-1; TRBD1 is a possible D gene (5 bases). Deletions cut 6 bases from V and 0 bases from J, with 18 bases between. CDR1 MNHNS and CDR2 SASEGT come from the germline V gene. This CDR3 spans 16 amino acids. This chain's CDR3 is CASRSAGYKGSYEQYF. The CDR3 nucleotides read TGTGCCAGCAGAAGCGCAGGGTATAAAGGCTCCTACGAGCAGTACTTC.

Comment on this clonotype: A read error may produce the germline difference seen at one junction end. The chain has TRBV11-1 and TRBJ2-1; 11 bases are a match to TRBD2. This CDR3 is 22 amino acids long. The germline V gene has CDR1 SGHAT and CDR2 FQDESV (reference sequence). CDR3 loop: CASSPAVSGSGRARVFYNEQVF. The CDR3 nucleotides read TGTGCCAGCAGCCCAGCGGTGTCCGGTAGCGGGAGGGCCCGGGTTTTCTACAATGAGCAGGTCTTC.

The chain is built from TRBV12-3 or TRBV12-4 and TRBJ1-1; no clear D gene. The CDR3 is made up of 12 amino acids. V was clipped by 0 bases and J by 4 bases, with 3 bases between them. CDR3 residues: CASSLAVTEAFF. CDR3 nucleotide sequence: TGTGCCAGCAGTTTAGCGGTCACTGAAGCTTTCTTT.

The V gene is TRBV9, the J gene TRBJ2-1, with 7 bases identical to TRBD2. The CDR3 consists of 14 residues. Trimming removed 5 bases from V and 2 bases from J; junction bases left unmatched: 4. In germline, CDR1 is SGDLS, CDR2 YYNGEE. This chain's CDR3 is CASSTTSPYNEQFF. As DNA, the CDR3 is TGTGCCAGCAGTACGACTAGCCCCTACAATGAGCAGTTCTTC.

This clonotype occurred many times. The V call is TRBV6-1, the J call TRBJ2-3, with TRBD2 matching 10 bases. V shed 6 bases and J 1 base; nucleotides not matched to a gene: 4. The germline V gene encodes CDR1 MNHNS and CDR2 SASEGT. CDR3 length: 15 amino acids. The CDR3 loop is CASRTGTSGTDTQYF. The CDR3 nucleotides are TGTGCCAGCAGAACCGGGACTAGCGGCACAGATACGCAGTATTTT.